One T cell receptor beta chain is described in this entry. The data are from a study of T cell responses to AZD1222 COVID-19 vaccine. With V trimmed by 0 bases and J by 3 bases, 8 bases remained unmatched. Germline assignment: CDR1 ENHRY and CDR2 SYGVKD. The CDR3 consists of 17 residues. Sequencing used immunoSEQ multiplex PCR; TCRdb keeps in-frame clones, though not all of them. The table includes under 150,000 clones, roughly 90% detected once. The TCR comes from an adult who received the AZD1222 COVID-19 vaccine. This rearrangement joins TRBV10-3 to TRBJ2-1; 7 bases fit TRBD2. The source material was peripheral blood, sampled 28 days after the second AZD1222 dose. CDR3 coding DNA: TGTGCCATCAGTGAGTCGATCGGGCGGGGGATCTACAATGAGCAGTTCTTC. This gives the protein CAISESIGRGIYNEQFF.